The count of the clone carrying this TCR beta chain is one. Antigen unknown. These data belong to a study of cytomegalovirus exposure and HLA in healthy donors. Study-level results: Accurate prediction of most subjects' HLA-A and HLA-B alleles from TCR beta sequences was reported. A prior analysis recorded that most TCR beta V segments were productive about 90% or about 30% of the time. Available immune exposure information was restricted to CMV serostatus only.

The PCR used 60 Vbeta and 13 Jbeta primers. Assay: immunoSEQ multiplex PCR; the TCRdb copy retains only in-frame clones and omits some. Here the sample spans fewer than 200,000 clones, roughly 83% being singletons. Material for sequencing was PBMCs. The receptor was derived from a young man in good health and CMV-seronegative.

This chain's CDR3 is CASLQGQGIYNEQFF. As DNA, the CDR3 is TGTGCCAGCCTCCAGGGACAGGGAATCTACAATGAGCAGTTCTTC. This chain connects TRBV2 to TRBJ2-1, with 9 bases matching TRBD1. Germline V lookup: CDR1 SNHLY, CDR2 FYNNEI. This CDR3 is 15 amino acids long. J lost 3 bases, V lost 8 bases, and 8 bases had no gene match.